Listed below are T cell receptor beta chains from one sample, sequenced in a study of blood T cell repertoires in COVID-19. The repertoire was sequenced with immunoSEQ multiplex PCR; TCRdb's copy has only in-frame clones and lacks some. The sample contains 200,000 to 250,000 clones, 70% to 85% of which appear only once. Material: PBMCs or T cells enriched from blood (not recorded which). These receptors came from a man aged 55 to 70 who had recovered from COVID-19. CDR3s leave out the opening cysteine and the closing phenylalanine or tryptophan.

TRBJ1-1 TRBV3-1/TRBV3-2 ASSPGHSNTEAF
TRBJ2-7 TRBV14 ASSQAGVVPYEQY
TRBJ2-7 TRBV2 ASREDRVGEQY
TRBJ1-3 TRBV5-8 ASSAQGYSGNTIY
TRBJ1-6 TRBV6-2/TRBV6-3 ASSAQAPLWNSPLH
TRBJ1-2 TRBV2 ASSVPIRVIGYT
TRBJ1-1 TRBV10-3 AISEGTGGKGTEAF
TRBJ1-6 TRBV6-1 ASSESGQGNSPLH
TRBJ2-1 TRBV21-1 ARRNEQF
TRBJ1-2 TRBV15 ATSRGQENYGYT
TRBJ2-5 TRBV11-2 ASSSLPLAGGWETQY
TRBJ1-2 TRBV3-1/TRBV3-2 ASSLSPGQGNYGYT
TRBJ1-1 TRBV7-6 ASSLDPGTGGAF
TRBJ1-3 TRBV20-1 SASPGSGNTIY
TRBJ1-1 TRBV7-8 ASSLRTASDTEAF
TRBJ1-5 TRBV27 ASSGAGRGDQPQH
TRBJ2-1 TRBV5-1 ASSLGSYNEQF
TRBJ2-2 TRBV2 ARGTGKTNTGELF
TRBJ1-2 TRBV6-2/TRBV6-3 ASSPGQANYGYT
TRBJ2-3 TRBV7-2 ASSPRRSTDTQY
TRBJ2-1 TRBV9 ASSVGLAGGISYNEQF
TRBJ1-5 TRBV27 ASSLKEGNQPQH
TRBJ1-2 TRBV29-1 SVDRGGYGYT
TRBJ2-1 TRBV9 ASAPTGGAGNEQF
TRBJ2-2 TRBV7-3 ASSPGTGFGGELF
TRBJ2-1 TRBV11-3 ASSLDGSDSPPF
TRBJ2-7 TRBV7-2 ASSLGDRYYEQY
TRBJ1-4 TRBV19 ASSKGQMAEKLF
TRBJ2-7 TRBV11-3 ASSLRGTSSYEQY
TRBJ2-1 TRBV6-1 ASSEEWHPGGSYNEQF
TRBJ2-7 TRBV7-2 ASSLEIGGGLSYEQY
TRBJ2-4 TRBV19 ASSMGTGGGFIQY
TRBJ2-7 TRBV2 ASSEGQGEY
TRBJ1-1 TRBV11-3 ASSLGGLGRANTEAF
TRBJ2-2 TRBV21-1 ASNPLAGVRYTGELF
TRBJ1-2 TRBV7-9 ASSFDSGNGYT
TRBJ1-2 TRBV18 ASSPLNTPGGYGYT
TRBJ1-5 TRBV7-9 ASSPREDQPQH
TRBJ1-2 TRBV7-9 ASSLGQGNYGYT
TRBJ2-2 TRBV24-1 ATRQGAGELF
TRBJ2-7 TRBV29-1 SVGGQGARNEQY
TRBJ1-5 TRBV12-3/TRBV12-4 ASSFRIGQPQH
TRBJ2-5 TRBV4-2 ASSQSSRGGQETQY
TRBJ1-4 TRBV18 ASSPADRAREKLF
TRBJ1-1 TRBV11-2 ASSIGWGTNTEAF
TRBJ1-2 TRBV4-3 ASSQGQGPLGYT
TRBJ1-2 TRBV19 ASIPTGTSNYGYT
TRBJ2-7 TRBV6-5 ASSTGTGYEQY
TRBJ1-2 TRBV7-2 ASGNRVNGGYT
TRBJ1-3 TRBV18 ASSPYGTAGNTIY
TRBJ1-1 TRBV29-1 SVVNQVINTEAF
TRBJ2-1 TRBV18 ASSPVGQANNEQF
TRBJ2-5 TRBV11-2 ASRIGVGETQY
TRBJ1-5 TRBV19 ASSENKGQGNQPQH
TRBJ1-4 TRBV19 ASQRQDRTNEKLF
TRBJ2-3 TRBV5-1 ASSLRQGGADTQY
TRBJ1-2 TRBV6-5 ASRATGGYT